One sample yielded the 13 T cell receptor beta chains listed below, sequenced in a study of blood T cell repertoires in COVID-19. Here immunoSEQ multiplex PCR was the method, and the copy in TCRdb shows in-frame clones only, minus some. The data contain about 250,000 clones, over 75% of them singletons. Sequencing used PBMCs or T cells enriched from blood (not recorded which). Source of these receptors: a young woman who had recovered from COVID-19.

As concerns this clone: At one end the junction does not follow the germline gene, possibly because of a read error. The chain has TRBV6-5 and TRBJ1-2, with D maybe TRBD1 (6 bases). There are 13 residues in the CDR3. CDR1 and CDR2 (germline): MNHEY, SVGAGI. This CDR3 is CARSSGGGGGHTF. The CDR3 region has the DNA TGTGCCCGCAGTTCCGGGGGCGGGGGGGGCCACACCTTC.

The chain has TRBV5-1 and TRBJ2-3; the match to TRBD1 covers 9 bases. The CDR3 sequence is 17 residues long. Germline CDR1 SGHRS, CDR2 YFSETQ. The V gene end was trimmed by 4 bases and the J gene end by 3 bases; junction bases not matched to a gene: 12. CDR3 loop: CASSLVGGTGYTDTQYF. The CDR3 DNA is TGCGCCAGCAGCCTGGTAGGAGGGACAGGGTATACAGATACGCAGTATTTT.

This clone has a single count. The CDR3 region is CASSLFGRPEAFF. The CDR3 nucleotides read TGTGCCAGCAGCTTATTCGGCAGGCCTGAAGCTTTCTTT. This chain joins TRBV7-9 and TRBJ1-1; D remains unclear. Germline CDR1 SEHNR, CDR2 FQNEAQ (reference sequence). This CDR3 is built from 13 residues. V was cut by 2 bases and J by 6 bases, with 10 bases left in between.

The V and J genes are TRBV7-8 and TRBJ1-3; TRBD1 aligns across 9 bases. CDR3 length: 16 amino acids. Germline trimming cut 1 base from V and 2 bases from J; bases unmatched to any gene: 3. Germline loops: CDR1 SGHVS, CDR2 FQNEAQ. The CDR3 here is CASSLDGTGTGNTIYF. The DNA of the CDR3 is TGTGCCAGCAGCTTAGATGGGACAGGGACTGGAAACACCATATATTTT.

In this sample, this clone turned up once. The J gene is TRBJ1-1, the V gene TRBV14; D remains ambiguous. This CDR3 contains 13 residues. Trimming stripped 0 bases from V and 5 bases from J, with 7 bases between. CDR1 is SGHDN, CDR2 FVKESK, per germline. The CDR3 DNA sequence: TGTGCCAGCAGCCAAGACCCATTTACTGAAGCTTTCTTT. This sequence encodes CASSQDPFTEAFF.

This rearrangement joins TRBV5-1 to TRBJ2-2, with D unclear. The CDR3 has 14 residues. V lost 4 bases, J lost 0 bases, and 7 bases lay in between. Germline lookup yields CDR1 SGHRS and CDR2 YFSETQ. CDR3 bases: TGCGCCAGCAGCCCTCCAGCGAACACCGGGGAGCTGTTTTTT. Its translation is CASSPPANTGELFF.

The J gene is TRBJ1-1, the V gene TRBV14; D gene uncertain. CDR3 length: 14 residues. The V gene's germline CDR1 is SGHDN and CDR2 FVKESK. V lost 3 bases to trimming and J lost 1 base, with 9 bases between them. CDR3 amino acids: CASSHFNKNTEAFF. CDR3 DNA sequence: TGTGCCAGCAGCCATTTCAACAAGAACACTGAAGCTTTCTTT.

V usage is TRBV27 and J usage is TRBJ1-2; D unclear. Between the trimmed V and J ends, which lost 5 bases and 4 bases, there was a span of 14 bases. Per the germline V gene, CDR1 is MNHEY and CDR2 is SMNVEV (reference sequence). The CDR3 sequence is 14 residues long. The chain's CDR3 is CASSPDLSSYGYTF. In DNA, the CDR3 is TGTGCCAGCAGTCCAGATCTGTCCAGCTATGGCTACACCTTC.

CDR3 DNA: TGTGCCAGCAGCCGTAATGAGGCGGATACGCAGTATTTT. This sequence encodes CASSRNEADTQYF. The chain is built from TRBV11-3 and TRBJ2-3; unclear D gene. Germline V gene sequence: CDR1 SGHNT, CDR2 YENEEA. V lost 5 bases to trimming and J lost 6 bases, with 12 bases between them. The CDR3 extends over 13 amino acids.

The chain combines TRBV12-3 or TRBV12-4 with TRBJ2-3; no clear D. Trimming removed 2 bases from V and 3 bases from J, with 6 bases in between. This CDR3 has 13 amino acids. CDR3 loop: CASSLKETDTQYF. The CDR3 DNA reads TGTGCCAGCAGTTTAAAGGAGACAGATACGCAGTATTTT.

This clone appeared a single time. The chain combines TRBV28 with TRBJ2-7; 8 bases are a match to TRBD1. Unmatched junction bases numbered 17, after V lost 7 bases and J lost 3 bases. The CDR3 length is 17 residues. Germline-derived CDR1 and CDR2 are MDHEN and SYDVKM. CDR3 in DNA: TGTGCCAGCACCACTTTGGGGGGCGCAGGGGGCTACTACGAGCAGTACTTC. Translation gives CASTTLGGAGGYYEQYF.

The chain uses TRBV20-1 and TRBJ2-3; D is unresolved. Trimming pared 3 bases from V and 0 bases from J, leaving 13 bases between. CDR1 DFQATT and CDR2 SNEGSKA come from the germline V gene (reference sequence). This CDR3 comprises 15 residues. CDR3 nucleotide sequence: TGCAGTGCTAGTTCGCGGAGTACTAGCACAGATACGCAGTATTTT. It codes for CSASSRSTSTDTQYF.

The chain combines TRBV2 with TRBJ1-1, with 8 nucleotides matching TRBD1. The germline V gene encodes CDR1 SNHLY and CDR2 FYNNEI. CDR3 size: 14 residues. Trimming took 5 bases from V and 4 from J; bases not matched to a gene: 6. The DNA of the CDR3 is TGTGCCAGCAGTCAGGACAGGGAAGTCACTGAAGCTTTCTTT. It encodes CASSQDREVTEAFF.